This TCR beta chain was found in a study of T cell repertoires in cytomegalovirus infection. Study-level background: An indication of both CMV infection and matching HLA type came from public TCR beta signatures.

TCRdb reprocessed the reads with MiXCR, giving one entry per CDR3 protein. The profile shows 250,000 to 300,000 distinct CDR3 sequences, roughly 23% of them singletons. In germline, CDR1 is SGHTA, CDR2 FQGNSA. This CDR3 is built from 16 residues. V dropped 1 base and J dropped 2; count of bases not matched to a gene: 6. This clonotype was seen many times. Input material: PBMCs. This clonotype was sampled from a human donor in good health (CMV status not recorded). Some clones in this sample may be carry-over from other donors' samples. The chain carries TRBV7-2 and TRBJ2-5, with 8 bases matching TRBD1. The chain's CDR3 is CASSLVAGGGQETQYF. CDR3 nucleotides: TGTGCCAGCAGCTTAGTGGCAGGGGGCGGGCAAGAGACCCAGTACTTC.